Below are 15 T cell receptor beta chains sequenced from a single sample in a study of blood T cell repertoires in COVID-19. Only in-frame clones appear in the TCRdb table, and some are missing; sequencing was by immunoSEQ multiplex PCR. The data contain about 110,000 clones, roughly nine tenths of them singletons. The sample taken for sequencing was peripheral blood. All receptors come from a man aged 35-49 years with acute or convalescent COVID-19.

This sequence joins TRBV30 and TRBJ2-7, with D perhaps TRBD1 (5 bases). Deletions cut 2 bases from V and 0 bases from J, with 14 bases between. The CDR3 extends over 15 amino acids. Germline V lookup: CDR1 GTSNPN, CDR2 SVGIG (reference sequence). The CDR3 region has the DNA TGTGCCTGGAGTTGGGGCTGGCAAACCTCCTACGAGCAGTACTTC. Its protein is CAWSWGWQTSYEQYF.

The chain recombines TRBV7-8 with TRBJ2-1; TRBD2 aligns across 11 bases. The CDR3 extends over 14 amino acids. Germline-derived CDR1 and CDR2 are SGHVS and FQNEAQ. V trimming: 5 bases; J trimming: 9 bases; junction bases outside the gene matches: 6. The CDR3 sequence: CASSISGRAGEQFF. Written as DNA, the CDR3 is TGTGCCAGCAGCATTAGCGGGAGGGCCGGTGAGCAGTTCTTC. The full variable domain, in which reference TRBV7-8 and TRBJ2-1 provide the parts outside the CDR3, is GAGVSQSPRYKVAKRGQDVALRCDPISGHVSLFWYQQALGQGPEFLTYFQNEAQLDKSGLPSDRFFAERPEGSVSTLKIQRTQQEDSAVYLCASSISGRAGEQFFGPGTRLTVL.

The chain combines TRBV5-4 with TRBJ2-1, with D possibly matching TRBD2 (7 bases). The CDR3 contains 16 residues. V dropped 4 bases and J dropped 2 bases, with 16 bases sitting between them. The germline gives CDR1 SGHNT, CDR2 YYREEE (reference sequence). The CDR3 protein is CASSPKGGETYNEQFF. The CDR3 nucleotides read TGTGCCAGCAGCCCGAAGGGGGGGGAAACCTACAATGAGCAGTTCTTC.

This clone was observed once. The CDR3 loop is CASSRTGMMENTEAFF. The CDR3 coding sequence is TGTGCCAGCAGCCGGACAGGGATGATGGAGAACACTGAAGCTTTCTTT. V gene TRBV14 combines with J gene TRBJ1-1; 8 bases are a match to TRBD1. Germline V gene data show CDR1 as SGHDN and CDR2 as FVKESK. Losses at the gene ends were 4 bases for V and 1 base for J; bases not matched to a gene: 8. This CDR3 is 16 amino acids long.

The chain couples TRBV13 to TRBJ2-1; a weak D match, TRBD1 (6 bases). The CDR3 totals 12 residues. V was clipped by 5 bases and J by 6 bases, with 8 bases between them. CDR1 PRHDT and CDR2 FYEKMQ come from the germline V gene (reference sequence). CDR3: CASSTGFNEQFF. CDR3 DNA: TGTGCCAGCAGCACAGGGTTCAATGAGCAGTTCTTC.

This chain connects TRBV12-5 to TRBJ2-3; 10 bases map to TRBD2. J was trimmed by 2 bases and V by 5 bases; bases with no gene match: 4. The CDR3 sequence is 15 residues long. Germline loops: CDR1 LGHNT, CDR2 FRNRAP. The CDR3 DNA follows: TGTGCTAGTGGTAATAGCGGGGGGCCCACAGATACGCAGTATTTT. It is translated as CASGNSGGPTDTQYF.

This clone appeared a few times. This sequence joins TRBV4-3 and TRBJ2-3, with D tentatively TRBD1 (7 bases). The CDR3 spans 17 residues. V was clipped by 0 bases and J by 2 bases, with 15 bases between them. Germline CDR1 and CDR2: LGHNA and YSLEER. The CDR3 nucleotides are TGCGCCAGCAGCCAAGAGGGGGGCAGGGGGTCCACAGATACGCAGTATTTT. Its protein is CASSQEGGRGSTDTQYF.

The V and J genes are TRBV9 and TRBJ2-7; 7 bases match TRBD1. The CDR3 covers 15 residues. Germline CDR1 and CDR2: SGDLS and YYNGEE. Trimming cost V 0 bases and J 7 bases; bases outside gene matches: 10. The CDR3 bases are TGTGCCAGCAGCGTAGTTGGGACAGCCCCAGGGGAGCAGTACTTC. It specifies CASSVVGTAPGEQYF.

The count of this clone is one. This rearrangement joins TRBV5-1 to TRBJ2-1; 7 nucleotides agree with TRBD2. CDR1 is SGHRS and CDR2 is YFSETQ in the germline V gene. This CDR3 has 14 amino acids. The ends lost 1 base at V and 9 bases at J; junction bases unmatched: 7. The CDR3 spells CASSLTAGVVEQFF. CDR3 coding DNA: TGCGCCAGCAGCTTGACCGCGGGAGTAGTTGAGCAGTTCTTC.

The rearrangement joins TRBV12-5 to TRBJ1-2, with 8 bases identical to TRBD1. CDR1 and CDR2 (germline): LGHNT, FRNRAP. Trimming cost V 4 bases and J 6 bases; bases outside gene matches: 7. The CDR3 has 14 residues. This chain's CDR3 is CASGSTDRADGYTF. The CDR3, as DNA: TGTGCTAGTGGTTCGACGGACAGGGCGGATGGCTACACCTTC. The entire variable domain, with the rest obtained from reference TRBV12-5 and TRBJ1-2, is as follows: DARVTQTPRHKVTEMGQEVTMRCQPILGHNTVFWYRQTMMQGLELLAYFRNRAPLDDSGMPKDRFSAEMPDATLATLKIQPSEPRDSAVYFCASGSTDRADGYTFGSGTRLTVV.

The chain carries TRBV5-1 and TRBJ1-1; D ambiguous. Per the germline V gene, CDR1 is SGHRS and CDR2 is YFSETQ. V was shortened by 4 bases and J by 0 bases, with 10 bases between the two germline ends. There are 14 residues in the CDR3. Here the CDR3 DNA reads TGCGCCAGCAGCCGGGGTAACATGAACACTGAAGCTTTCTTT. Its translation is CASSRGNMNTEAFF.

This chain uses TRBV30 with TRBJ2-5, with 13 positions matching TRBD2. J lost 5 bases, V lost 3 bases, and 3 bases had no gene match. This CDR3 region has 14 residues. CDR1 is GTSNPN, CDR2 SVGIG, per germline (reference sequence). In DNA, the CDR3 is TGTGCCTGGAGCCCGACTAGCGGGGGGGAGACCCAGTACTTC. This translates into CAWSPTSGGETQYF.

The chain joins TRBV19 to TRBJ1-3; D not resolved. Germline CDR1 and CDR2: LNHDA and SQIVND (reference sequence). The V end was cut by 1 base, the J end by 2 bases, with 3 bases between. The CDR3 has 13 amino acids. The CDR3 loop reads CASSIGPGNTIYF. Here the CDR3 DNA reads TGTGCCAGTAGTATAGGGCCTGGAAACACCATATATTTT.

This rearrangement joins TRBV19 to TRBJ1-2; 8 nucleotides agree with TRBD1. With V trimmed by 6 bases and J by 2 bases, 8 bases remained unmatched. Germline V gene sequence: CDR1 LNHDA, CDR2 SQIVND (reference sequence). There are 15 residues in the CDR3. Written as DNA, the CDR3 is TGTGCCAGTAGCCGTGGACAGGGAGGGAACTATGGCTACACCTTC. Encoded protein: CASSRGQGGNYGYTF.

CDR3 coding DNA: TGTGCCACAGAAGGGAGTACGGGAGAGACCCAGTACTTC. Its translation is CATEGSTGETQYF. This sequence joins TRBV7-9 and TRBJ2-5, with D maybe TRBD2 (5 bases). Trimming removed 10 bases from V and 4 bases from J, with 16 bases in between. Germline V gene sequence: CDR1 SEHNR, CDR2 FQNEAQ (reference sequence). The CDR3 runs to 13 residues.